The 22 T cell receptor beta chains given below trace back to one sample, sequenced in a study of beta chain features in type 1 diabetes. Expressed TCRB transcripts were sequenced, since all the RNA that had been isolated was reverse transcribed. This table comes from immunoSEQ multiplex PCR, and its TCRdb copy is limited to in-frame clones, with some not included. Here the sample spans hundreds of thousands of clones, 30% being singletons. Sample: naive CD4+ T cells from blood. The receptors derive from a man aged 18 to 29 in good health.

This clone occurred a few times. The V call is TRBV29-1, the J call TRBJ2-2, with a weak D call TRBD1 (5 bases). CDR1 and CDR2 from the germline V gene are SQVTM and ANQGSEA. The CDR3 has 14 amino acids. V gave up 4 bases and J gave up 6 bases, with 15 bases separating them. The CDR3 here is CSVARDGLAGELFF. DNA of the CDR3: TGCAGCGTTGCCAGGGATGGCCTCGCCGGGGAGCTGTTTTTT.

The chain employs TRBV28 and TRBJ1-5, with D possibly matching TRBD1 (6 bases). This CDR3 contains 13 residues. Germline CDR1 MDHEN, CDR2 SYDVKM. V lost 5 bases, J lost 9 bases, and 14 bases lay in between. CDR3 nucleotides: TGTGCCAGCAGTCCAGGGGCTCGGAGGCCCCAGCATTTT. It encodes CASSPGARRPQHF.

The DNA of the CDR3 is TGTGCCAGCAGCTTACCGGGAAGGCAGTTCTTC. Translation: CASSLPGRQFF. The chain uses TRBV7-2 and TRBJ2-1, with D tentatively TRBD2 (5 bases). The CDR3 has 11 amino acids. V was clipped by 2 bases and J by 12 bases, with 8 bases between them. The germline V gene has CDR1 SGHTA and CDR2 FQGNSA.

The rearrangement links TRBV2 to TRBJ2-5, with D unclear. Germline V gives CDR1 SNHLY, CDR2 FYNNEI. This CDR3 has 12 residues. Between the trimmed V and J ends, which lost 6 bases and 10 bases, there was a span of 15 bases. The DNA for the CDR3 is TGTGCCAGCAGCGCCGTAGGGCGAGGCCAGTACTTC. It is translated as CASSAVGRGQYF.

The chain joins TRBV7-2 to TRBJ2-7; D ambiguous. V dropped 2 bases and J dropped 0 bases, with 11 bases sitting between them. The CDR3 covers 15 residues. Per the germline V gene, CDR1 is SGHTA and CDR2 is FQGNSA. CDR3 nucleotide sequence: TGTGCCAGCAGCTTACCGCGTGGCAGCTCCTACGAGCAGTACTTC. Protein: CASSLPRGSSYEQYF.

The rearrangement joins TRBV5-4 to TRBJ2-1, with 12 bases lining up with TRBD2. CDR1 and CDR2 from the germline V gene are SGHNT and YYREEE (reference sequence). This CDR3 comprises 15 residues. The V segment lost 3 bases and the J segment 7 bases; nucleotides outside the gene matches: 5. The CDR3: CASSSLAGGFNEQFF. In DNA form, the CDR3 reads TGTGCCAGCAGCTCACTAGCGGGAGGATTTAATGAGCAGTTCTTC. The full variable domain, rest sourced from reference TRBV5-4 and TRBJ2-1, is ETGVTQSPTHLIKTRGQQVTLRCSSQSGHNTVSWYQQALGQGPQFIFQYYREEENGRGNFPPRFSGLQFPNYSSELNVNALELDDSALYLCASSSLAGGFNEQFFGPGTRLTVL.

This clone was detected a few times. The chain carries TRBV25-1 and TRBJ2-7; 13 bases are a match to TRBD2. The CDR3 has 17 residues. In germline, CDR1 is MGHDK, CDR2 SYGVNS. J lost 4 bases, V lost 3 bases, and 9 bases had no gene match. The CDR3 reads CASSDVTSGRAEYEQYF. CDR3 sequence (DNA): TGTGCCAGCAGTGATGTAACTAGCGGGAGGGCCGAGTACGAGCAGTACTTC.

The rearrangement uses TRBV7-2 and TRBJ2-1, with D unresolved. Germline assignment: CDR1 SGHTA and CDR2 FQGNSA. There are 11 residues in the CDR3. With 4 bases removed from V and 12 bases from J, the gap between germline ends came to 10 bases. The CDR3 nucleotides read TGTGCCAGCAGCTCCGGTTCGGTGCAGTTCTTC. Translation gives CASSSGSVQFF.

This clone was detected a few times. The same CDR3 is also encoded by other DNA sequences in this sample. The chain combines TRBV5-1 with TRBJ2-3; no clear D gene. This CDR3 is 11 amino acids long. Per the germline V gene, CDR1 is SGHRS and CDR2 is YFSETQ. The V end lost 0 bases, the J end lost 4 bases, and 0 bases lay between the germline ends. The CDR3 nucleotides are TGCGCCAGCAGCTTGGCAGATACGCAGTATTTT. The encoded protein is CASSLADTQYF.

This chain joins TRBV11-2 and TRBJ2-1, with TRBD2 matching over 9 bases. CDR3 length: 16 amino acids. Germline V gives CDR1 SGHAT, CDR2 FQNNGV. The V gene end was trimmed by 7 bases and the J gene end by 6 bases; junction bases not matched to a gene: 13. The CDR3 is CASTQRELAGFNEQFF. The CDR3, as DNA: TGTGCCAGCACCCAGAGAGAACTAGCGGGTTTCAATGAGCAGTTCTTC. Variable domain in full (rest from reference TRBV11-2 and TRBJ2-1): EAGVAQSPRYKIIEKRQSVAFWCNPISGHATLYWYQQILGQGPKLLIQFQNNGVVDDSQLPKDRFSAERLKGVDSTLKIQPAKLEDSAVYLCASTQRELAGFNEQFFGPGTRLTVL.

This clone was observed a single time. This sequence joins TRBV2 and TRBJ2-7; tentatively, D is TRBD1 (6 bases). V dropped 4 bases and J dropped 6 bases, with 19 bases sitting between them. This CDR3 region has 15 residues. Germline CDR1 reads SNHLY; CDR2 reads FYNNEI. CDR3 region: CASSAEDRSSLEQYF. The CDR3, as DNA: TGTGCCAGCAGTGCGGAGGACAGATCGTCTCTCGAGCAGTACTTC.

This clone was seen only once. The chain's CDR3 is CASSAQLADSYNEQFF. CDR3 coding DNA: TGTGCCAGCAGCGCGCAACTAGCGGATTCCTACAATGAGCAGTTCTTC. The J gene is TRBJ2-1, the V gene TRBV11-2; 8 positions match TRBD2. Germline loops: CDR1 SGHAT, CDR2 FQNNGV. Germline trimming cut 5 bases from V and 1 base from J; bases unmatched to any gene: 7. The CDR3 totals 16 residues.

This clone was seen a few times. Other nucleotide sequences from this sample produce the same CDR3. V gene TRBV30 combines with J gene TRBJ1-5; D not certain. The CDR3 loop spans 14 amino acids. V lost 0 bases, J lost 1 base, and 7 bases lay in between. Germline V CDR1 and CDR2: GTSNPN, SVGIG (reference sequence). The CDR3 DNA reads TGTGCCTGGAGTGTGGGCACGAGCAATCAGCCCCAGCATTTT. Translating gives CAWSVGTSNQPQHF.

This chain connects TRBV5-1 to TRBJ2-2; D gene uncertain. Trimming cost V 0 bases and J 4 bases, with 7 bases left between them. Germline-derived CDR1 and CDR2 are SGHRS and YFSETQ. The CDR3 extends over 14 amino acids. In DNA form, the CDR3 reads TGCGCCAGCAGCTTGGGGGCCTCCACCGGGGAGCTGTTTTTT. Translating gives CASSLGASTGELFF.

The sample holds a few counts of this clone. The V call is TRBV30, the J call TRBJ2-5, with 8 bases that match TRBD1. Germline CDR1 reads GTSNPN; CDR2 reads SVGIG (reference sequence). The CDR3 covers 14 residues. V lost 4 bases, J lost 0 bases, and 4 bases stayed unmatched. CDR3 DNA sequence: TGTGCCTGGAAACAGGGGGAGTACCAAGAGACCCAGTACTTC. Encoded protein: CAWKQGEYQETQYF. The full variable domain, completed using reference TRBV30 and TRBJ2-5, is SQTIHQWPATLVQPVGSPLSLECTVEGTSNPNLYWYRQAAGRGLQLLFYSVGIGQISSEVPQNLSASRPQDRQFILSSKKLLLSDSGFYLCAWKQGEYQETQYFGPGTRLLVL.

About this clone: Other DNA sequences in this specimen translate into the identical CDR3. V gene TRBV28 combines with J gene TRBJ2-1, with D perhaps matching TRBD2 (5 bases). Germline V gives CDR1 MDHEN, CDR2 SYDVKM. The CDR3 runs 14 residues. Trimming cost V 3 bases and J 4 bases, with 10 bases left between them. This CDR3 is CASSLSGSYNEQFF. CDR3 sequence (DNA): TGTGCCAGCAGTTTGTCGGGGTCTTACAATGAGCAGTTCTTC. The complete variable domain, with remaining parts taken from reference TRBV28 and TRBJ2-1, reads DVKVTQSSRYLVKRTGEKVFLECVQDMDHENMFWYRQDPGLGLRLIYFSYDVKMKEKGDIPEGYSVSREKKERFSLILESASTNQTSMYLCASSLSGSYNEQFFGPGTRLTVL.

V usage is TRBV18 and J usage is TRBJ2-3, with a weak D call TRBD1 (6 bases). This CDR3 contains 17 residues. Deletions cut 0 bases from V and 3 bases from J, with 16 bases between. Germline V lookup: CDR1 KGHSH, CDR2 LQKENI. The CDR3, as DNA: TGTGCCAGCTCACCACCGAGAGGGGGAAACGGTACAGATACGCAGTATTTT. Amino acids: CASSPPRGGNGTDTQYF.

CDR3 bases: TGCGCCAGCAGCGTACAGGGCCCGGAGGGGGAGACCCAGTACTTC. Translation gives CASSVQGPEGETQYF. The chain is built from TRBV5-1 and TRBJ2-5, with D perhaps matching TRBD1 or TRBD2 (6 bases each). The CDR3 loop spans 15 amino acids. V was trimmed by 4 bases and J by 5 bases, leaving 18 bases between them. Germline values: CDR1 SGHRS, CDR2 YFSETQ.

This clone was picked up a small number of times. The V call is TRBV4-1, the J call TRBJ2-1; 10 nucleotides agree with TRBD2. The germline V gene encodes CDR1 MGHRA and CDR2 YSYEKL. V gave up 1 base and J gave up 5 bases; unmatched junction bases: 5. The CDR3 sequence is 16 residues long. The DNA for the CDR3 is TGCGCCAGCAGCCAAGGAGGACTAGCGGATAACAATGAGCAGTTCTTC. Translation gives CASSQGGLADNNEQFF.

This clone was counted between two and nine times. This sequence joins TRBV30 and TRBJ2-3; D perhaps matches TRBD2 (5 bases). CDR3 length: 13 residues. Germline assignment: CDR1 GTSNPN and CDR2 SVGIG (reference sequence). Trimming shortened V by 2 bases and J by 3 bases, and 9 bases separated the two germline ends. CDR3 in DNA: TGTGCCTGGAGTATACTAGAGACAGATACGCAGTATTTT. Protein product: CAWSILETDTQYF.

This clone was seen more than once but under ten times. The V and J genes are TRBV5-1 and TRBJ2-1, with TRBD2 matching over 11 bases. The junction had 7 bases not matched to a gene; V was cut back by 4 bases and J by 7 bases. The CDR3 consists of 15 residues. In germline, CDR1 is SGHRS, CDR2 YFSETQ. CDR3 in DNA: TGCGCCAGCAGCCCCGGTCTAGCGGGAGGTAATGAGCAGTTCTTC. It is translated as CASSPGLAGGNEQFF.

The chain has TRBV4-2 and TRBJ2-6; D unresolved. Trimming took off 1 base at V and 4 bases at J, with 8 bases between the two ends. The length of the CDR3 is 15 residues. Germline V gene lookup returns CDR1 LGHNA and CDR2 YNFKEQ. CDR3 sequence (DNA): TGTGCCAGCAGCCAAGTTGGGTCCGGGGCCAACGTCCTGACTTTC. Protein sequence: CASSQVGSGANVLTF.